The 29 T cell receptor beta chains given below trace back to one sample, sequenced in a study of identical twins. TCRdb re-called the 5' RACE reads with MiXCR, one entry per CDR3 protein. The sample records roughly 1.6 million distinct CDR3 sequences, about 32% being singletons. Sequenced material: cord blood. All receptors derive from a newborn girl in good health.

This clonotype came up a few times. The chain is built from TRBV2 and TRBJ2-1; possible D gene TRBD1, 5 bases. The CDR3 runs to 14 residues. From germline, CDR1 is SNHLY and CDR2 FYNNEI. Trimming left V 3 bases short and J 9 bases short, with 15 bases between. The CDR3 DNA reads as TGTGCCAGCAGTGAGGGGCCCCCCGTTAGTGAGCAGTTCTTC. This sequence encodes CASSEGPPVSEQFF.

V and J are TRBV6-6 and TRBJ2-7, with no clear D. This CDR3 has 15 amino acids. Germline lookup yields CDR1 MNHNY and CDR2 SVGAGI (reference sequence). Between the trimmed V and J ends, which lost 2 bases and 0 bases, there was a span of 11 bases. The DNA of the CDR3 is TGTGCCAGCAGTTACCGTGTGGGCAGCTCCTACGAGCAGTACTTC. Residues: CASSYRVGSSYEQYF.

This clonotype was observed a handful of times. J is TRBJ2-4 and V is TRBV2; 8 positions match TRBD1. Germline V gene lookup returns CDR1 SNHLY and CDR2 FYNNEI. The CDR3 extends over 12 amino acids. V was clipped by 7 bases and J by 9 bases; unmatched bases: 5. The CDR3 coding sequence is TGTGCCAGCACCCAGGGGGCGACCATTCAGTACTTC. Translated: CASTQGATIQYF.

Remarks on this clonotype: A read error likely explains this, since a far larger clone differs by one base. CDR3 sequence: CASSSGQTCEQYF. The CDR3 nucleotides read TGTGCCAGCAGCTCGGGACAGACCTGCGAGCAGTACTTC. This chain connects TRBV9 to TRBJ2-7; TRBD1 matches at 7 bases. The CDR3 covers 13 residues. Unmatched junction bases numbered 7, after V lost 4 bases and J lost 6 bases. Germline lookup yields CDR1 SGDLS and CDR2 YYNGEE.

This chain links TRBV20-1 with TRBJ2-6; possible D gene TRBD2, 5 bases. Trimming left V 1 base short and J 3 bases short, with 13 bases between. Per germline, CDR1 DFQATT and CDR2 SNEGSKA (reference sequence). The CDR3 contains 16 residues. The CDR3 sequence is CSARGIGSIGANVLTF. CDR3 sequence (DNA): TGCAGTGCTAGAGGAATAGGGAGTATTGGGGCCAACGTCCTGACTTTC.

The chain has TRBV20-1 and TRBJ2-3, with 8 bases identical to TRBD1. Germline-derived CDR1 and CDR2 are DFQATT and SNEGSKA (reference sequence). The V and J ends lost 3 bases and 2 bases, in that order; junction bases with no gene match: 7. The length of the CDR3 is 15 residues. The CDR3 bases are TGCAGTGCTAGCCCTGGACAGGGTCCCACAGATACGCAGTATTTT. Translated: CSASPGQGPTDTQYF.

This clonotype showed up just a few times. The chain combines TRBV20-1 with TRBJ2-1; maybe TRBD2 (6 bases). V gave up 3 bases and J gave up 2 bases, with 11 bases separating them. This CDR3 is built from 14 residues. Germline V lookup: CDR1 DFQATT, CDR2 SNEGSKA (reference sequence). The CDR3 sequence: CSASGGIAYNEQFF. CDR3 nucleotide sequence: TGCAGTGCTAGCGGCGGGATCGCCTACAATGAGCAGTTCTTC.

The CDR3 is CAIKAQYDNEQYF. The CDR3 DNA reads TGTGCCATCAAAGCCCAGTACGACAATGAGCAGTACTTC. This chain joins TRBV10-3 and TRBJ2-5; unclear D gene. Trimming pared 7 bases from V and 11 bases from J, leaving 20 bases between. Germline assignment: CDR1 ENHRY and CDR2 SYGVKD. This CDR3 region has 13 residues.

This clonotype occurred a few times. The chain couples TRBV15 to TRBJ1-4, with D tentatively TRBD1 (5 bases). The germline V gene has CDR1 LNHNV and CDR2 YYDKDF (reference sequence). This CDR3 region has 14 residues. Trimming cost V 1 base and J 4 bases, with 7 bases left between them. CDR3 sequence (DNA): TGTGCCACCAGCAGAGGACAGCTTAATGAAAAACTGTTTTTT. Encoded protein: CATSRGQLNEKLFF.

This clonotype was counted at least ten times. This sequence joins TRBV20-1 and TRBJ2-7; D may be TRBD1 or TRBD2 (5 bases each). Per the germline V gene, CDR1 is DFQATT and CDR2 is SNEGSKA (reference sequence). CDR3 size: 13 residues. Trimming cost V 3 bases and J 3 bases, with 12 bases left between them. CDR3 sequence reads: CSARRGTSYEQYF. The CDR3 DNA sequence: TGCAGTGCTAGGCGTGGGACCAGCTACGAGCAGTACTTC.

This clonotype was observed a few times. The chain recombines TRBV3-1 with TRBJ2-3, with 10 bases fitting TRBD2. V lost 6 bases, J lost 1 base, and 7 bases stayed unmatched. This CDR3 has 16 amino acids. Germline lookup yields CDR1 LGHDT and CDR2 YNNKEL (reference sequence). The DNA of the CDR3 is TGTGCCAGCAGTCCCGGACTAGCGGAGGGCACAGATACGCAGTATTTT. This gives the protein CASSPGLAEGTDTQYF.

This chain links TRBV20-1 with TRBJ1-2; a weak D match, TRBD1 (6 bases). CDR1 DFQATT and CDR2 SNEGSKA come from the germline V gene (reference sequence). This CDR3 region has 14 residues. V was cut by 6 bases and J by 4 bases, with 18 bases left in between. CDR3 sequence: CSAPNRVLVYGYTF. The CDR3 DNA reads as TGCAGTGCCCCGAACAGGGTCCTGGTCTATGGCTACACCTTC.

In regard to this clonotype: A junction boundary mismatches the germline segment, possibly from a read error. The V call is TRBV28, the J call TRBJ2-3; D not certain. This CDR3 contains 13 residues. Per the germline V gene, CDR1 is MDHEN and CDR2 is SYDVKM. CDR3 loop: CASSPMSTDMQYF. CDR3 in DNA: TGTGCCAGCAGCCCGATGAGCACAGATATGCAGTATTTT.

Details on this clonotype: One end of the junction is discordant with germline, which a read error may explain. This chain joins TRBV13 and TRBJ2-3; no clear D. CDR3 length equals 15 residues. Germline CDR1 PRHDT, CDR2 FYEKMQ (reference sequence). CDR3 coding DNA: TGTGCCGGCAGCTTAGCTGCGCCGAGCACAGATACGCAGTATTTT. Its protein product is CAGSLAAPSTDTQYF.

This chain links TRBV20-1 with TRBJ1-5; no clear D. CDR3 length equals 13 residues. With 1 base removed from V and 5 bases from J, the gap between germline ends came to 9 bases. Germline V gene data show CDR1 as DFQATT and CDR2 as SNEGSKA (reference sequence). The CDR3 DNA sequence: TGCAGTGCTAGAGGGGCAACAGATCAGCCCCAGCATTTT. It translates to CSARGATDQPQHF.

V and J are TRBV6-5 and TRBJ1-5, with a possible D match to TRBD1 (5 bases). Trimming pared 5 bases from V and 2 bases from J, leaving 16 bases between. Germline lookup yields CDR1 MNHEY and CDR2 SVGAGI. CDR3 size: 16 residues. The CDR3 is CASSPFPGVGNQPQHF. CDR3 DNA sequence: TGTGCCAGCAGTCCCTTCCCGGGGGTTGGCAATCAGCCCCAGCATTTT.

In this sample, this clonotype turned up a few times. The CDR3 DNA is TGTGCCAGCAGCTTAGTCGCGGGGGGGCGAAACATTCAGTACTTC. Its translation: CASSLVAGGRNIQYF. The chain carries TRBV7-2 and TRBJ2-7, with 9 positions matching TRBD2. TRBJ2-4 explains the end of the DNA better; the J call may be wrong. CDR1 is SGHTA, CDR2 FQGNSA, per germline. CDR3 length: 15 amino acids.

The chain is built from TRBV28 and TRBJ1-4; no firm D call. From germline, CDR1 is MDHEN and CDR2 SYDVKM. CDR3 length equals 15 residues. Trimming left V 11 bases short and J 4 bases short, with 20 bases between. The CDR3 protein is CACRPGLLFNEKLFF. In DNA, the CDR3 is TGTGCCTGTCGACCAGGCCTTCTCTTTAATGAAAAACTGTTTTTT.

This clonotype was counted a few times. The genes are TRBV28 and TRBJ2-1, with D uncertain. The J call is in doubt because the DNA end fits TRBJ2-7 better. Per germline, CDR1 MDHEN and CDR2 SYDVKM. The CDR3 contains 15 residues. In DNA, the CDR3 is TGTGCCAGCAGTTTAGGTATCCTCCCCTACAATGAGCAGTACTTC. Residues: CASSLGILPYNEQYF.

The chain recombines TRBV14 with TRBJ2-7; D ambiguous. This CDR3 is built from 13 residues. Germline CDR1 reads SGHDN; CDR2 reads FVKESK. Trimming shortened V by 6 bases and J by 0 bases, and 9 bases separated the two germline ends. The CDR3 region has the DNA TGTGCCAGCAGGAGTCAAAGCTCCTACGAGCAGTACTTC. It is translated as CASRSQSSYEQYF.

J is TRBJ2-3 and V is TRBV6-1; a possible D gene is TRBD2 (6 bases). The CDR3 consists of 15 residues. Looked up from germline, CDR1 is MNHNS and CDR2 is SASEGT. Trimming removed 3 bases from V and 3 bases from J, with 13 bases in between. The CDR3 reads CASSDAGLSTDTQYF. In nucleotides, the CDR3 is TGTGCCAGCAGTGACGCAGGACTATCTACAGATACGCAGTATTTT.

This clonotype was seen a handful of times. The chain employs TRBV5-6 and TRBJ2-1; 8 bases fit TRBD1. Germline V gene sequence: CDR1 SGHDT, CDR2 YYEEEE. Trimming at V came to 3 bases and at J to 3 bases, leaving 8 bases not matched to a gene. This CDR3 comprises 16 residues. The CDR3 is CASSYIRTGSYNEQFF. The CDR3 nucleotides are TGTGCCAGCAGCTACATCAGGACAGGGAGCTACAATGAGCAGTTCTTC.

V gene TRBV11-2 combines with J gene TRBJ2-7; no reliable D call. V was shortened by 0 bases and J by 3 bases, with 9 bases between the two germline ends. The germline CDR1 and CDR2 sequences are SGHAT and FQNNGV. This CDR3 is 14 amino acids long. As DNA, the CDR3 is TGTGCCAGCAGCTTAGATAATGTCTACTACGAGCAGTACTTC. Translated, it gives CASSLDNVYYEQYF.

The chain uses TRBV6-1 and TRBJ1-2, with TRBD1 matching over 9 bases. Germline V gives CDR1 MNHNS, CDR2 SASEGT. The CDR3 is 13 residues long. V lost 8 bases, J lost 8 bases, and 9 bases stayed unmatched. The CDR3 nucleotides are TGTGCCAGCGTCCGGGACAGGGCAGGGGGCTACACCTTC. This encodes CASVRDRAGGYTF.

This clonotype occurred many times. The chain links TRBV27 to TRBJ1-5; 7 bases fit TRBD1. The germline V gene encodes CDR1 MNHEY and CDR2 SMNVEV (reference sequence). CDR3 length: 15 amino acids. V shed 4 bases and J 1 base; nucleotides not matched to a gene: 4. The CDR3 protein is CASSYRTGSNQPQHF. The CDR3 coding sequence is TGTGCCAGCAGTTACCGGACAGGCAGCAATCAGCCCCAGCATTTT.

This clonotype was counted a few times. The DNA of the CDR3 is TGTGCCACCAGTGTGTGGGGGGATGAGCAGTTCTTC. It codes for CATSVWGDEQFF. The chain couples TRBV24-1 to TRBJ2-1; the D gene is possibly TRBD2 (6 bases). The germline V gene has CDR1 KGHDR and CDR2 SFDVKD. The V end was cut by 5 bases, the J end by 8 bases, with 9 bases between. CDR3 size: 12 residues.

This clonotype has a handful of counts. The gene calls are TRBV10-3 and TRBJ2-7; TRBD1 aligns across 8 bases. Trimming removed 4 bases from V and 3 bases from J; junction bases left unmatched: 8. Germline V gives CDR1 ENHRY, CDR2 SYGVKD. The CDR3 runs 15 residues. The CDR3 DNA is TGTGCCATCAGTGGGACAGGGCCCCTTTACTACGAGCAGTACTTC. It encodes CAISGTGPLYYEQYF.

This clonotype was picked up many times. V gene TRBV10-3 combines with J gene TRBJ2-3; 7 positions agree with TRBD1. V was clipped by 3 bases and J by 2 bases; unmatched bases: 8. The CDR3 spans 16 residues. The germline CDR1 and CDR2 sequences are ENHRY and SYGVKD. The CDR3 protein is CAISDYRDSLTDTQYF. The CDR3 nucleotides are TGTGCCATCAGTGACTACCGGGACAGTCTCACAGATACGCAGTATTTT.

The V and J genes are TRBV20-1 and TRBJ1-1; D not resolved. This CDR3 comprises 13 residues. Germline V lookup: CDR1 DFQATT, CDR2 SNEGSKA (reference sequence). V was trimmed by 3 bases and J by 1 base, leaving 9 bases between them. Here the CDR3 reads CSASRYSNTEAFF. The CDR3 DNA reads TGCAGTGCTAGTCGTTATTCGAACACTGAAGCTTTCTTT.